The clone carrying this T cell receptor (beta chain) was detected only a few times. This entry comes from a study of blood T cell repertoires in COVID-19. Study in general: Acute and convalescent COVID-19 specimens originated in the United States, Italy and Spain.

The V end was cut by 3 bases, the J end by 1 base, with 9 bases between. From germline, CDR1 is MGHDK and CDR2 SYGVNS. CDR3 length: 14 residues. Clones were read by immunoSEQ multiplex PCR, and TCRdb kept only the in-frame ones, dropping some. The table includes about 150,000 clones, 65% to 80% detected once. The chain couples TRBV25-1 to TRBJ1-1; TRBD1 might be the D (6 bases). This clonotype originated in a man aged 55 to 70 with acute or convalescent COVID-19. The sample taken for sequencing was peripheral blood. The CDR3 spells CASSEDRPNTEAFF. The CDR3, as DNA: TGTGCCAGCAGTGAGGACAGACCGAACACTGAAGCTTTCTTT.